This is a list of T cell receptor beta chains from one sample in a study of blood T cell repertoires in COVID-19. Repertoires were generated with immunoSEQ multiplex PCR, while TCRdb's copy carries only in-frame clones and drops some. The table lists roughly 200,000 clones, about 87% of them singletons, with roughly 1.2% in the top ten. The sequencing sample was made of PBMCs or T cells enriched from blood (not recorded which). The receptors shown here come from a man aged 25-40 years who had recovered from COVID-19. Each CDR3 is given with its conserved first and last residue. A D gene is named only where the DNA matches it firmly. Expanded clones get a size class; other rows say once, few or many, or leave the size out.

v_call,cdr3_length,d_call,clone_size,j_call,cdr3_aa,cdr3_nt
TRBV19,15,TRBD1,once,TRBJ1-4,CASSGAGTGWKKLFF,TGTGCCAGTAGTGGCGCCGGGACAGGGTGGAAAAAACTGTTTTTT
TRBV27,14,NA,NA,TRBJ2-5,CASSLMKRRETQYF,TGTGCCAGCAGTTTAATGAAGAGGCGCGAGACCCAGTACTTC
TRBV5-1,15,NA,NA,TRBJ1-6,CASSPRSGYNSPLHF,TGCGCCAGCAGTCCAAGGTCAGGGTATAATTCACCCCTCCACTTT
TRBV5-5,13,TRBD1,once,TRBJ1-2,CASDRGVYYGYTF,TGTGCCAGCGACAGGGGGGTCTACTATGGCTACACCTTC
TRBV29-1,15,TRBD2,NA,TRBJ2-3,CSVVPSGASTDTQYF,TGCAGCGTTGTTCCTAGCGGAGCGAGCACAGATACGCAGTATTTT
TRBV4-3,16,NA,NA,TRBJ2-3,CASSQGGKSSTDTQYF,TGCGCCAGCAGCCAAGGCGGGAAATCTAGCACAGATACGCAGTATTTT
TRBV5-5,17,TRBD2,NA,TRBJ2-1,CASSANGLALSYNEQFF,TGTGCCAGCAGCGCGAATGGACTAGCCCTATCCTACAATGAGCAGTTCTTC
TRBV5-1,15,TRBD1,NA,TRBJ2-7,CASSGGGTGGLEQYF,TGCGCCAGCAGCGGCGGCGGGACAGGGGGCCTCGAGCAGTACTTC
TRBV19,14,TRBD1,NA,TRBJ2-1,CASSRQGAYNEQFF,TGTGCCAGTAGCCGACAGGGGGCCTACAATGAGCAGTTCTTC
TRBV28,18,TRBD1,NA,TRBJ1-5,CASRPGTGVPYSNQPQHF,TGTGCCAGCAGGCCCGGGACAGGGGTCCCTTATAGCAATCAGCCCCAGCATTTT
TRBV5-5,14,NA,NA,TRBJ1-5,CASSYAQGNQPQHF,TGTGCCAGCAGCTATGCGCAGGGCAATCAGCCCCAGCATTTT
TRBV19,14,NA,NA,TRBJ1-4,CASRIGATNEKLFF,TGTGCCAGTAGGATCGGGGCAACTAATGAAAAACTGTTTTTT
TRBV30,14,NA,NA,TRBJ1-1,CAWRQGNLNTEAFF,TGTGCCTGGAGACAGGGCAACCTGAACACTGAAGCTTTCTTT
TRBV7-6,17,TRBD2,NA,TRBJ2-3,CASSLDLSGKSTDTQYF,TGTGCCAGCAGCTTAGACTTAAGCGGGAAAAGCACAGATACGCAGTATTTT
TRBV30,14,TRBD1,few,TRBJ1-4,CAWGNRGVNEKLFF,TGTGCCTGGGGAAACAGGGGGGTAAATGAAAAACTGTTTTTT
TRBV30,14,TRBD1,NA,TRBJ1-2,CAWKVGTGDYGYTF,TGTGCCTGGAAGGTGGGCACAGGGGACTATGGCTACACCTTC
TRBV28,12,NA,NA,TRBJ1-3,CASIRPTGTWDF,TGTGCCAGCATCCGGCCAACAGGGACATGGGATTTT
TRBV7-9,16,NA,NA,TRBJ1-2,CASSLAREGIGNGYTF,TGTGCCAGCAGCTTAGCGAGGGAGGGGATTGGAAATGGCTACACCTTC
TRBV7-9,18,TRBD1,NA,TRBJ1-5,CASSLDRGPRDSNQPQHF,TGTGCCAGCAGCTTAGACAGGGGGCCCCGTGATAGCAATCAGCCCCAGCATTTT
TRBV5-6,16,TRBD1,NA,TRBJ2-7,CASSSTGTARTYEQYF,TGTGCCAGCAGCTCCACCGGGACAGCCCGAACCTACGAGCAGTACTTC
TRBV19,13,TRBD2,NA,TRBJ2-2,CASSTTSAGELFF,TGTGCCAGTAGTACGACTAGCGCCGGGGAGCTGTTTTTT
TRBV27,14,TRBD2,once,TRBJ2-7,CASSFAGASYEQYF,TGTGCCAGCAGTTTCGCGGGAGCTAGCTACGAGCAGTACTTC
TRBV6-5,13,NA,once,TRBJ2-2,CATRRGITGELFF,TGTGCCACTCGTAGAGGGATTACCGGGGAGCTGTTTTTT
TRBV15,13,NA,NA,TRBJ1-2,CATGWGGAYGYTF,TGTGCCACCGGCTGGGGGGGAGCCTATGGCTACACCTTC
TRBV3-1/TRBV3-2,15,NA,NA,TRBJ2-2,CASSPRGLYTGELFF,TGTGCCAGCAGCCCCCGAGGGCTCTACACCGGGGAGCTGTTTTTT
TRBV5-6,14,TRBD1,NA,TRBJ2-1,CASSSGTEDNEQFF,TGTGCCAGCAGCTCCGGGACAGAAGACAATGAGCAGTTCTTC
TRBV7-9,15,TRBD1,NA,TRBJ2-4,CASSLGDRTRDIQYF,TGTGCCAGCAGCTTAGGGGACAGGACCAGGGACATTCAGTACTTC
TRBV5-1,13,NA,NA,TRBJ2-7,CASSLGTQGEQYF,TGCGCCAGCAGCTTGGGGACACAGGGTGAGCAGTACTTC
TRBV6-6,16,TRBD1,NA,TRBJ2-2,CASSPIRQGVHGELFF,TGTGCCAGCAGTCCTATTAGACAGGGGGTTCACGGGGAGCTGTTTTTT
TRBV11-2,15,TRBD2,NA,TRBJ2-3,CASSFSGRGTDTQYF,TGTGCCAGCAGCTTCAGCGGGAGGGGGACAGATACGCAGTATTTT
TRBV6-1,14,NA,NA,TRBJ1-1,CASSLGAGGTEAFF,TGTGCCAGCAGTCTCGGGGCGGGGGGCACTGAAGCTTTCTTT
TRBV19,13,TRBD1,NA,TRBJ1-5,CASSVRGVQPQHF,TGTGCCAGTAGTGTCAGGGGGGTTCAGCCCCAGCATTTT
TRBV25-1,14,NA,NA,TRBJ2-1,CASSEVGQGNEQFF,TGTGCCAGCAGTGAAGTCGGGCAGGGGAATGAGCAGTTCTTC
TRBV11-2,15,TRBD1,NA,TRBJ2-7,CASSLGTGGFYEQYF,TGTGCCAGCAGCTTAGGGACAGGGGGCTTTTACGAGCAGTACTTC
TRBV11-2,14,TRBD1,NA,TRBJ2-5,CASSSPTGRETQYF,TGTGCCAGCAGCTCCCCGACAGGGAGAGAGACCCAGTACTTC
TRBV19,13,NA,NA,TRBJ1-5,CASSPISNQPQHF,TGTGCCAGTAGTCCAATTAGCAATCAGCCCCAGCATTTT
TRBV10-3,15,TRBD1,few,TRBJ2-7,CAISSGTESSYEQYF,TGTGCCATCAGTTCCGGGACAGAGAGCTCCTACGAGCAGTACTTC
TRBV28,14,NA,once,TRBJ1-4,CASSTVKANEKLFF,TGTGCCAGCAGCACAGTTAAGGCTAATGAAAAACTGTTTTTT
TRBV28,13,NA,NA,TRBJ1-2,CASSPGPNYGYTF,TGTGCCAGCAGTCCAGGGCCAAACTATGGCTACACCTTC
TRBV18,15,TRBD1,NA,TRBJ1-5,CASSPGTVSNQPQHF,TGTGCCAGCTCACCGGGGACAGTTAGCAATCAGCCCCAGCATTTT
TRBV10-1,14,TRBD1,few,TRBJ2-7,CASSEWTGGYEQYF,TGCGCCAGCAGTGAGTGGACAGGGGGCTACGAGCAGTACTTC